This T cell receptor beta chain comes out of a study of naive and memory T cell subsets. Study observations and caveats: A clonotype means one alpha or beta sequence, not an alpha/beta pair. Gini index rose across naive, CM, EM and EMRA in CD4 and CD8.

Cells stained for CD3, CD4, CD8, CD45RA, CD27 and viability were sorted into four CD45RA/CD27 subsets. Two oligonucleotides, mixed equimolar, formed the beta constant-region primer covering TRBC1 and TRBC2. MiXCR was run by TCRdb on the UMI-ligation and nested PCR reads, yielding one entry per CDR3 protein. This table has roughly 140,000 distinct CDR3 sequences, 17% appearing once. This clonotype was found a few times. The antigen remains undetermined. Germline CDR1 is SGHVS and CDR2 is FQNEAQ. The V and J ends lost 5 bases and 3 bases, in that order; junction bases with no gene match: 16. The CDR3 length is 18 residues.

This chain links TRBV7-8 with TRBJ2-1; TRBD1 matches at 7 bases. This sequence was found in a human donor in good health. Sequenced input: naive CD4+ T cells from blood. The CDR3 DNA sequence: TGTGCCAGCAGCCGCCGGGACAGCCTCCCATCAGACTACAATGAGCAGTTCTTC. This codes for CASSRRDSLPSDYNEQFF.